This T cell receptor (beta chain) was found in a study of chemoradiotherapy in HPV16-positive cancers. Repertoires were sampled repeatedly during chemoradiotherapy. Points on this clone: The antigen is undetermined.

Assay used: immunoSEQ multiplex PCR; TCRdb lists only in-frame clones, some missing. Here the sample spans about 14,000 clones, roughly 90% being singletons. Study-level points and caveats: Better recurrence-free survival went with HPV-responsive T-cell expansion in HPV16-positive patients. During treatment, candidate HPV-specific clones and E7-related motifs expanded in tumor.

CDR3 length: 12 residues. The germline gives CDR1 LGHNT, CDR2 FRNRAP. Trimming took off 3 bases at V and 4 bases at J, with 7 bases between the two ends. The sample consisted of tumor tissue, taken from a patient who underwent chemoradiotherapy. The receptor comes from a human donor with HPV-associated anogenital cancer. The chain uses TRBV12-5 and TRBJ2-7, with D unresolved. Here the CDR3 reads CASGLSVYEQYF. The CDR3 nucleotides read TGTGCTAGTGGTTTAAGTGTTTACGAGCAGTACTTC.